This TCR beta chain was captured in a study of T cell responses to AZD1222 COVID-19 vaccine. The CDR3 consists of 16 residues. V trimming: 5 bases; J trimming: 0 bases; junction bases outside the gene matches: 3. CDR1 is SGHTA and CDR2 is FQGTGA in the germline V gene. Using immunoSEQ multiplex PCR, the repertoire was profiled, and TCRdb retains in-frame clones only, with some absent. The table lists over 200,000 clones, about 95% of them singletons. Source: peripheral blood, taken 28 days after the second dose of the MenACWY control vaccine. The rearrangement uses TRBV7-3 and TRBJ2-4; 11 positions agree with TRBD2. This TCR derives from an adult who received the MenACWY meningococcal vaccine as a control. The CDR3 here is CASSGGLAEAKNIQYF. The DNA for the CDR3 is TGTGCCAGCAGCGGGGGACTAGCGGAAGCCAAAAACATTCAGTACTTC. The whole variable domain, remainder taken from reference TRBV7-3 and TRBJ2-4, is GAGVSQTPSNKVTEKGKYVELRCDPISGHTALYWYRQSLGQGPEFLIYFQGTGAADDSGLPNDRFFAVRPEGSVSTLKIQRTERGDSAVYLCASSGGLAEAKNIQYFGAGTRLSVL.